Sequencing of this T cell receptor (beta chain) was carried out in a study of OX40 agonist ivuxolimab in advanced cancers. Broadly, across the study: The costimulatory receptor OX40 (CD134) was targeted by ivuxolimab, a fully human IgG2 agonistic monoclonal antibody. Partial responses occurred in three dose-escalation patients, of whom one had hepatocellular carcinoma and two had cutaneous melanoma. Peripheral TCRbeta sequencing aimed to test whether ivuxolimab altered TCR sequence diversity and caused clonal T-cell expansion. Of the 50 to 55 dose-escalation patients, hepatocellular carcinoma was present in approximately 20, melanoma in roughly 15, renal cell carcinoma in 9 and head and neck cancer in 9. Intravenous ivuxolimab was administered to patients every 2 weeks at six dose levels: 0.01, 0.1, 0.3, 1.5, 3 and 10 mg/kg. Patients were allowed to have had prior anti-PD-1, anti-PD-L1 or anti-CTLA-4 therapy, and approximately 40% of the dose-escalation patients had been treated with checkpoint inhibitors. The paper reports the monotherapy dose-escalation portion (N of about 51 patients) of the phase I ivuxolimab trial. In the dose-escalation cohort, 75% to 85% of patients were male, and the mean age was around 60 years with a range of roughly 20 to 85.

For sequencing of the TCRbeta CDR3 region, genomic DNA was extracted from the sorted cells. The immunoSEQ Assay was used to sequence the TCRbeta CDR3 regions. What TCRdb holds here is the immuneACCESS table cut down to in-frame rearrangements. Part of the clones is not present; checked against another copy, under half of the missing clones reflect an unresolved V gene, and the others are unexplained. Within this sample are about 31,000 clones, with more than 75% of them counted one time only. The ten largest clones add up to about a fifth of the sample. Patients with autoimmune disease history or receiving systemic immunosuppression were excluded from the trial. In every dose cohort, peripheral blood was drawn for TCR sequencing at baseline, cycle 4 day 1, and cycle 7 day 1. Samples came from an open-label, multicenter, first-in-human phase I dose-escalation trial of ivuxolimab. Adults with locally advanced or metastatic head and neck squamous cell, hepatocellular, melanoma or renal cell carcinoma were enrolled in the trial. Before TCR sequencing, CD4+ and CD8+ T cells were separately sorted from peripheral blood.

What the authors observed across the whole study: Low levels of normalized T-cell clonal expansion were also shown by some nonresponding patients. After ivuxolimab, more expanded clones were found on average in CD8+ T cells than in CD4+ T cells. In partial responders in the 0.1-3.0 mg/kg groups, normalized peripheral clonal expansion was found to be among the lowest, especially among CD8+ T cells. At doses of 0.1 to 3.0 mg/kg, clonal expansion of both CD4+ and CD8+ T cells in blood was seen between baseline and week 6. Which antigens the clonally expanded peripheral T cells were specific for was not determined.

Concerning this clone: The target of this receptor is not known. No base qualities exist here, and no much larger clone lies one base off it.

This sample comprised CD4+ or CD8+ T cells sorted from blood, obtained in a trial of the OX40 agonist ivuxolimab. This receptor was identified in an adult with an advanced solid tumor such as melanoma, head and neck, liver or kidney cancer.

The CDR3 reads as follows: CASSLQTGNQPQHF. The DNA sequence is given as TGTGCCAGCAGTTTACAAACAGGCAATCAGCCCCAGCATTTT. The sequence joins TRBV27 to TRBJ1-5, with the D segment identity uncertain. V is reduced by 2 bases and J by 2 bases, leaving a spacing of 7 bases between them. CDR1 and CDR2, per the germline V gene (reference sequence), are MNHEY and SMNVEV. Counted from cysteine to phenylalanine, this CDR3 has 14 amino acids. Of all the DNA, just the CDR3 is kept, 42 bases in frame from base 1.